These 13 T cell receptor beta chains were all obtained from the same sample, sequenced in a study of blood T cell repertoires in COVID-19. Here immunoSEQ multiplex PCR was the method, and the copy in TCRdb shows in-frame clones only, minus some. The data contain a few hundred thousand clones, approximately 89% of them seen just once; the ten biggest clones take up over 2%. Sequenced: peripheral blood. These receptors originate from a woman between 45 and 60 years old with acute or convalescent COVID-19.

The chain links TRBV7-2 to TRBJ1-2; 9 bases align to TRBD1. This CDR3 contains 14 residues. V trimming: 5 bases; J trimming: 4 bases; junction bases outside the gene matches: 5. Germline lookup yields CDR1 SGHTA and CDR2 FQGNSA. The CDR3 loop is CASSTYRGPYGYTF. The CDR3 region has the DNA TGTGCCAGCAGCACTTACAGGGGGCCCTATGGCTACACCTTC.

The chain has TRBV30 and TRBJ1-2; D ambiguous. The V end lost 0 bases, the J end lost 5 bases, and 13 bases lay between the germline ends. Germline loops: CDR1 GTSNPN, CDR2 SVGIG (reference sequence). The CDR3 spans 14 residues. The DNA for the CDR3 is TGTGCCTGGAGTGTAGGTGCCGGGGAATATGGCTACACCTTC. Translation: CAWSVGAGEYGYTF.

The sample holds a few counts of this clone. The rearrangement joins TRBV2 to TRBJ2-7; D is ambiguous. The germline V gene encodes CDR1 SNHLY and CDR2 FYNNEI. The V and J ends lost 4 bases and 4 bases respectively, with 8 bases between them. This CDR3 is 12 amino acids long. CDR3 in DNA: TGTGCCAGCAGTGTAGCATCGTACGAGCAGTACTTC. Residues: CASSVASYEQYF.

On this clone itself: This sample includes further DNA sequences coding for the same CDR3. This chain connects TRBV7-2 to TRBJ2-5; 7 bases agree with TRBD2. The CDR3 consists of 14 residues. Germline CDR1 is SGHTA and CDR2 is FQGNSA. With V trimmed by 1 base and J by 2 bases, 1 base remained unmatched. CDR3 bases: TGTGCCAGCAGCTTAGTCGGGAGGCAAGAGACCCAGTACTTC. Residues: CASSLVGRQETQYF.

The CDR3, as DNA: TGCGCCAGCAGCCAACAGGGGAGCCTCACTGAAGCTTTCTTT. Its protein is CASSQQGSLTEAFF. This chain uses TRBV5-1 with TRBJ1-1; TRBD1 matches 7 bases. Per germline, CDR1 SGHRS and CDR2 YFSETQ. This CDR3 has 14 residues. The J segment lost 4 bases and the V segment lost 4 bases, leaving 7 bases of the junction unmatched.

The chain uses TRBV2 and TRBJ2-2, with TRBD1 identical over 7 bases. V gave up 7 bases and J gave up 0 bases; unmatched junction bases: 5. Germline CDR1 and CDR2: SNHLY and FYNNEI. The CDR3 has 15 residues. The CDR3 sequence: CASITGASNTGELFF. The CDR3, as DNA: TGTGCCAGCATTACAGGGGCCTCGAACACCGGGGAGCTGTTTTTT.

The J gene is TRBJ2-7, the V gene TRBV7-2, with 7 bases matching TRBD2. V was clipped by 3 bases and J by 5 bases; unmatched bases: 4. The germline V gene has CDR1 SGHTA and CDR2 FQGNSA. This CDR3 has 13 residues. CDR3 protein: CASSLGGSDEQYF. The CDR3 nucleotides are TGTGCCAGCAGCTTGGGGGGGAGCGACGAGCAGTACTTC.

This rearrangement joins TRBV28 to TRBJ2-7; TRBD2 matches at 10 bases. The V gene end was trimmed by 6 bases and the J gene end by 4 bases; junction bases not matched to a gene: 3. This CDR3 has 13 residues. Germline V gene lookup returns CDR1 MDHEN and CDR2 SYDVKM. The CDR3 region is CASRLAGKYEQYF. In nucleotides, the CDR3 is TGTGCCAGCAGACTAGCGGGAAAGTACGAGCAGTACTTC.

The rearrangement joins TRBV30 to TRBJ1-1, with D perhaps TRBD1 (6 bases). Germline loops: CDR1 GTSNPN, CDR2 SVGIG (reference sequence). This CDR3 is 12 amino acids long. V was cut by 3 bases and J by 8 bases, with 13 bases left in between. The CDR3 loop reads CAWSTGMGEAFF. CDR3 coding DNA: TGTGCCTGGAGCACAGGGATGGGAGAAGCTTTCTTT.

This sequence joins TRBV7-9 and TRBJ2-7; 7 bases agree with TRBD1. The CDR3 consists of 15 residues. CDR1 and CDR2 (germline): SEHNR, FQNEAQ (reference sequence). Germline trimming cut 3 bases from V and 4 bases from J; bases unmatched to any gene: 9. This CDR3 reads CASSLGTVRPYEQYF. The DNA of the CDR3 is TGTGCCAGCAGCTTGGGGACAGTAAGGCCTTACGAGCAGTACTTC.

The chain combines TRBV7-2 with TRBJ1-5; D call uncertain. The ends were cut back, 7 bases at V and 0 bases at J, with 7 bases in the middle. The CDR3 runs to 13 residues. CDR1 is SGHTA, CDR2 FQGNSA, per germline. The CDR3 loop is CASTADSNQPQHF. The CDR3 coding sequence is TGTGCCAGCACCGCGGATAGCAATCAGCCCCAGCATTTT.

This clone came up once. The genes are TRBV5-5 and TRBJ1-2; 10 bases match TRBD1. V was pared by 4 bases and J by 2 bases, with 11 bases of the junction left unmatched. This CDR3 has 17 residues. CDR1 is SGHKS and CDR2 is YYEKEE in the germline V gene (reference sequence). CDR3 sequence: CASSLRVTGGYNYGYTF. For the CDR3, the DNA is TGTGCCAGCAGCCTGCGGGTGACAGGGGGCTACAACTATGGCTACACCTTC.

This clone was counted once. This chain links TRBV6-1 with TRBJ1-1; possibly TRBD1 for D (5 bases). The germline V gene has CDR1 MNHNS and CDR2 SASEGT. V was cut by 2 bases and J by 1 base, with 5 bases left in between. This CDR3 comprises 13 residues. For the CDR3, the DNA is TGTGCCAGCAGTGAACAGGGGAACACTGAAGCTTTCTTT. It encodes CASSEQGNTEAFF.